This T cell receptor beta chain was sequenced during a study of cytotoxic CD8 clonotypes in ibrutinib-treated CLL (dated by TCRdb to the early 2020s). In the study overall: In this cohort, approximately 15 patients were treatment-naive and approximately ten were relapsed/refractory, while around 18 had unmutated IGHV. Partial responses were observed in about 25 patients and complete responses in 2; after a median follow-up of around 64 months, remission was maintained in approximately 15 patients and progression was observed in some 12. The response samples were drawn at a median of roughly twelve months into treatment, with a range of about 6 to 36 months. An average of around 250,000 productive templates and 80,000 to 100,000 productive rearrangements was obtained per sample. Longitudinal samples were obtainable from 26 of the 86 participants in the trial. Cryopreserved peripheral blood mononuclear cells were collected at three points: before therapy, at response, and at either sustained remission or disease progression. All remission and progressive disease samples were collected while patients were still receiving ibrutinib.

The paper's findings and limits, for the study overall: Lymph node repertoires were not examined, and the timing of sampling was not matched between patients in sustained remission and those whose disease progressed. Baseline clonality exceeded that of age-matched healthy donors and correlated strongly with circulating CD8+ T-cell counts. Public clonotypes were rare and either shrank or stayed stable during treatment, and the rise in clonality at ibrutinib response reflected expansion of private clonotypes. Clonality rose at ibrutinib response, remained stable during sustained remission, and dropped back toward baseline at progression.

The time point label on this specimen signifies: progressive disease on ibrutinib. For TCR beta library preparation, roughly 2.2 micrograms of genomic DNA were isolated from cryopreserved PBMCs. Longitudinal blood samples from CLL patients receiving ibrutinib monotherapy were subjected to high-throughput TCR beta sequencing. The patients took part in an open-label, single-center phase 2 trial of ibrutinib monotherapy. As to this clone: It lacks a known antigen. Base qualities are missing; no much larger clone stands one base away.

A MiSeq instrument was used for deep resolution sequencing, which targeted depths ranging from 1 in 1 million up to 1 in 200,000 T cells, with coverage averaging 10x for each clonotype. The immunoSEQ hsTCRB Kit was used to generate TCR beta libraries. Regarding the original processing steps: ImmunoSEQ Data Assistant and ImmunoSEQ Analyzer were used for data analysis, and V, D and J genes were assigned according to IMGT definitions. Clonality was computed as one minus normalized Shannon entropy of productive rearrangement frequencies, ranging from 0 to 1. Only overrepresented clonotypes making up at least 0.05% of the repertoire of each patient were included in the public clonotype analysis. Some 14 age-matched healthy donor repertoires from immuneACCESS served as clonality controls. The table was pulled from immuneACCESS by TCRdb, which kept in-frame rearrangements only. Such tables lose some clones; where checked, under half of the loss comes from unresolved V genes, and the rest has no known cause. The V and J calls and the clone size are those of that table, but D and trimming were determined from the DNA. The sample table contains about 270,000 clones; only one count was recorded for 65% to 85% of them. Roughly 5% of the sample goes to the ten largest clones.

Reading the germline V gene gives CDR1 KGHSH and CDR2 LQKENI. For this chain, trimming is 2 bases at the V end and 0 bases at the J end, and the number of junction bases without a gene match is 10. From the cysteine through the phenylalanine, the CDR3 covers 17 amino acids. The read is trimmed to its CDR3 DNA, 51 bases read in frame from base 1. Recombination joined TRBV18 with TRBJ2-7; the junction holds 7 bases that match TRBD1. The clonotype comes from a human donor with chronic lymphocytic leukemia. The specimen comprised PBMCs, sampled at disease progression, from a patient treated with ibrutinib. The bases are TGTGCCAGCTCACCAGGTCCCGGGGACAGCTTCTCCTACGAGCAGTACTTC. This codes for CASSPGPGDSFSYEQYF.